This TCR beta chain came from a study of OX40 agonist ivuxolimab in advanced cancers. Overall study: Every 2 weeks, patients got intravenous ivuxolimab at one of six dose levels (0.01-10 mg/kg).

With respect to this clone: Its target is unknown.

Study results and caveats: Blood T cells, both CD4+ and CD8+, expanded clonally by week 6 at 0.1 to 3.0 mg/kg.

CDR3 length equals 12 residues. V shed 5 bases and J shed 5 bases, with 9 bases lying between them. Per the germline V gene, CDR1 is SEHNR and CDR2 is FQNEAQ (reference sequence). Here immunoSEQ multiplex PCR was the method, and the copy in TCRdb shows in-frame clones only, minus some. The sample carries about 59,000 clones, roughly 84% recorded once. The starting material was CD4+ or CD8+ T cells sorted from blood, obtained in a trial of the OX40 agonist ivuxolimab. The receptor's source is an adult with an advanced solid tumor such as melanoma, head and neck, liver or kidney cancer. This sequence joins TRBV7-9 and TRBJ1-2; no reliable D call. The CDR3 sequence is CASSLTEYGYTF. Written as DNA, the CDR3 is TGTGCCAGCAGCCTGACGGAGTATGGCTACACCTTC.